These 10 T cell receptor beta chains originate from one sample sequenced in a study of blood T cell repertoires in COVID-19 (dated by TCRdb to about 2020). The library was prepared using the immunoSEQ multiplex PCR assay. Sourced from immuneACCESS, this table was stored by TCRdb with only in-frame sequences that have V and J called. A share of the clones is absent; for the studies checked, an unresolved V gene accounts for under half, and the remainder has no known explanation. A total of about 210,000 clones appear in this sample, more than 80% of them only once. Together, the top ten hold 7.8% of the sample. The sequenced sample was peripheral blood. These receptors were taken from an elderly woman with COVID-19, enrolled during active disease.

The rearrangement links TRBV18 to TRBJ1-3; 7 bases are a match to TRBD1. The junction had 16 bases not matched to a gene; V was cut back by 6 bases and J by 2 bases. CDR1 and CDR2 (germline): KGHSH, LQKENI. The CDR3 is 18 amino acids. CDR3 sequence: CASSPIQGGQLPGNTIYF. The CDR3 DNA follows: TGTGCCAGCTCTCCAATTCAGGGGGGTCAACTCCCTGGAAACACCATATATTTT.

This rearrangement joins TRBV2 to TRBJ2-5, with 7 bases fitting TRBD2. In germline, CDR1 is SNHLY, CDR2 FYNNEI. V shed 2 bases and J 4 bases; nucleotides not matched to a gene: 7. CDR3 length equals 15 residues. Here the CDR3 DNA reads TGTGCCAGCAGTGAACGGGCGGGAGTTCTAGAGACCCAGTACTTC. Encoded protein: CASSERAGVLETQYF.

This clone has more than one count but fewer than ten. This sequence joins TRBV7-2 and TRBJ1-4; the D is unclear. V shed 5 bases and J shed 0 bases, with 7 bases lying between them. The CDR3 totals 14 residues. The germline V gene encodes CDR1 SGHTA and CDR2 FQGNSA. The CDR3 DNA sequence: TGTGCCAGCAGCCCCCGAGCAACTAATGAAAAACTGTTTTTT. Translating gives CASSPRATNEKLFF.

This clone appeared a few times. The gene calls are TRBV6-5 and TRBJ1-5; 7 nucleotides agree with TRBD1. The germline V gene has CDR1 MNHEY and CDR2 SVGAGI. This CDR3 region has 12 residues. The trim removed 8 bases at V and 6 bases at J, leaving 4 bases unmatched. In DNA, the CDR3 is TGTGCCAGCGCGGACAGGTTTCAGCCCCAGCATTTT. Translation gives CASADRFQPQHF.

The chain links TRBV21-1 to TRBJ2-7; the D call in the table, TRBD2, was not verified against the DNA. TRBV21-1 has pseudogene status. The CDR3 sequence is 16 residues long. Written as DNA, the CDR3 is TGTGCCAGCAGCAAAGGGGTGGTAGCGGGAGTGTACGAGCAGTACTTC. This sequence encodes CASSKGVVAGVYEQYF.

The chain joins TRBV23-1 to TRBJ1-2; TRBD1 matches 10 bases. TRBV23-1 is placed among ORFs of uncertain function. This CDR3 has 17 residues. Unmatched junction bases numbered 7, after V lost 3 bases and J lost 0 bases. The CDR3 is CASSQRDRGPTNYGYTF. The CDR3 DNA sequence: TGCGCCAGCAGTCAGAGGGACAGGGGCCCTACTAACTATGGCTACACCTTC.

V and J are TRBV12-5 and TRBJ1-5; 7 bases align to TRBD1. The CDR3 consists of 13 residues. The V segment lost 8 bases and the J segment 4 bases; nucleotides outside the gene matches: 5. The V gene's germline CDR1 is LGHNT and CDR2 FRNRAP. CDR3 DNA sequence: TGTGCTAGTAGTCGGACAGGTAATCAGCCCCAGCATTTT. Residues: CASSRTGNQPQHF.

The V gene is TRBV29-1, the J gene TRBJ1-1; D may be TRBD1 (5 bases). Germline CDR1 and CDR2: SQVTM and ANQGSEA. V was shortened by 4 bases and J by 2 bases, with 8 bases between the two germline ends. This CDR3 is 12 amino acids long. The CDR3 DNA reads TGCAGCGTTGTGGGGGGAAACACTGAAGCTTTCTTT. As protein: CSVVGGNTEAFF.

There are a few counts of this clone. At one boundary the junction diverges from the germline segment, which might be a read error. The chain combines TRBV7-7 with TRBJ2-1, with 11 bases that match TRBD2. The germline CDR1 and CDR2 sequences are SSHAT and FNYEAQ (reference sequence). The length of the CDR3 is 16 residues. The CDR3 sequence: CASSAGTSGFYNEQFF. DNA of the CDR3: TGTGCTAGCAGCGCGGGGACTAGCGGATTTTACAATGAGCAGTTCTTC. The whole variable domain, filled in from reference TRBV7-7 and TRBJ2-1, reads GAGVSQSPRYKVTKRGQDVTLRCDPISSHATLYWYQQALGQGPEFLTYFNYEAQPDKSGLPSDRFSAERPEGSISTLTIQRTEQRDSAMYRCASSAGTSGFYNEQFFGPGTRLTVL.

The chain carries TRBV6-6 and TRBJ1-1, with TRBD1 identical over 7 bases. This CDR3 region has 13 residues. Trimming cost V 8 bases and J 5 bases; bases outside gene matches: 8. Per the germline V gene, CDR1 is MNHNY and CDR2 is SVGAGI (reference sequence). CDR3 DNA sequence: TGTGCCAGCCTAAGAACAGGGGTGACTGAAGCTTTCTTT. Translating gives CASLRTGVTEAFF.